The 32 T cell receptor beta chains below come from one sample, sequenced in a study of shared clonotypes between healthy human individuals. Measured with immunoSEQ multiplex PCR; TCRdb has only the in-frame clones, and not every one. Among about a million clones, 60% to 80% were seen once, and the ten largest hold about 0.94%. Sequenced: memory CD4+ T cells from PBMCs. Indicated subset: CD45RA-negative fraction. These receptors all stem from a man younger than 30 in good health. Some clones in this sample may be carry-over from other donors' samples.

The chain couples TRBV6-1 to TRBJ1-1; TRBD1 matches 8 bases. Trimming at V came to 2 bases and at J to 7 bases, leaving 6 bases not matched to a gene. Germline CDR1 is MNHNS and CDR2 is SASEGT. This CDR3 is 14 amino acids long. In DNA, the CDR3 is TGTGCCAGCAGTGAACAGTTGGGGACAGGTGAAGCTTTCTTT. This translates into CASSEQLGTGEAFF.

The chain couples TRBV5-8 to TRBJ1-2; D is unresolved. This CDR3 has 13 amino acids. V lost 4 bases, J lost 7 bases, and 14 bases lay in between. Germline loops: CDR1 SGHTS, CDR2 YDEGEE. CDR3 nucleotide sequence: TGTGCCAGCAGCGCGTACTCTGGAAGTGGCTACACCTTC. Translating it yields CASSAYSGSGYTF.

This clone has a single count. The chain joins TRBV5-8 to TRBJ2-5; D not certain. This CDR3 contains 13 residues. Germline CDR1 and CDR2: SGHTS and YDEGEE. Deletions cut 1 base from V and 1 base from J, with 5 bases between. The CDR3 reads CASSLKGQETQYF. The CDR3 bases are TGTGCCAGCAGCTTGAAGGGCCAAGAGACCCAGTACTTC.

The J gene is TRBJ2-2, the V gene TRBV5-4; D possibly corresponds to TRBD1 (6 bases). This CDR3 comprises 16 residues. V was cut by 0 bases and J by 4 bases, with 13 bases left in between. Germline CDR1 reads SGHNT; CDR2 reads YYREEE (reference sequence). The CDR3 sequence is CASSLAGDLGTGELFF. The CDR3 DNA reads TGTGCCAGCAGCTTGGCAGGGGATTTGGGCACCGGGGAGCTGTTTTTT. Supplemented by reference TRBV5-4 and TRBJ2-2, the full variable domain reads ETGVTQSPTHLIKTRGQQVTLRCSSQSGHNTVSWYQQALGQGPQFIFQYYREEENGRGNFPPRFSGLQFPNYSSELNVNALELDDSALYLCASSLAGDLGTGELFFGEGSRLTVL.

The chain joins TRBV5-1 to TRBJ1-3, with 7 positions matching TRBD1. The germline V gene encodes CDR1 SGHRS and CDR2 YFSETQ. The junction had 7 bases not matched to a gene; V was cut back by 3 bases and J by 4 bases. The CDR3 is made up of 15 amino acids. In DNA form, the CDR3 reads TGCGCCAGCAGCTGGGGGAGACAGGGAGGAAACACCATATATTTT. It codes for CASSWGRQGGNTIYF. Variable domain in full (rest from reference TRBV5-1 and TRBJ1-3): KAGVTQTPRYLIKTRGQQVTLSCSPISGHRSVSWYQQTPGQGLQFLFEYFSETQRNKGNFPGRFSGRQFSNSRSEMNVSTLELGDSALYLCASSWGRQGGNTIYFGEGSWLTVV.

This chain joins TRBV5-1 and TRBJ2-3; TRBD2 aligns across 9 bases. This CDR3 spans 16 amino acids. Germline lookup yields CDR1 SGHRS and CDR2 YFSETQ. The ends lost 2 bases at V and 14 bases at J; junction bases unmatched: 18. CDR3 DNA sequence: TGCGCCAGCAGCTTTAACTTACTAGGCGGGAGGGCCCTCAGGTATTTT. Protein: CASSFNLLGGRALRYF.

The gene calls are TRBV6-6 and TRBJ2-7; the match to TRBD1 covers 11 bases. After removal of 4 bases from V and 4 bases from J, the junction contained 3 bases not matched to a gene. Germline assignment: CDR1 MNHNY and CDR2 SVGAGI (reference sequence). The CDR3 is 14 amino acids. The CDR3 here is CASSSGDRGYEQYF. The DNA for the CDR3 is TGTGCCAGCAGTTCCGGGGACAGGGGGTACGAGCAGTACTTC.

This clone has just a few counts. The J gene is TRBJ2-6, the V gene TRBV7-9, with 7 bases fitting TRBD1. CDR1 is SEHNR and CDR2 is FQNEAQ in the germline V gene (reference sequence). V was pared by 5 bases and J by 2 bases, with 3 bases of the junction left unmatched. The CDR3 is 15 amino acids. CDR3: CASSAQGTGANVLTF. The CDR3 region has the DNA TGTGCCAGCAGCGCACAGGGGACTGGGGCCAACGTCCTGACTTTC.

This rearrangement joins TRBV29-1 to TRBJ2-7; D gene unclear. V was trimmed by 4 bases and J by 3 bases, leaving 10 bases between them. Germline CDR1 is SQVTM and CDR2 is ANQGSEA. The CDR3 totals 12 residues. CDR3 protein: CSVVFTNYEQYF. The CDR3 DNA follows: TGCAGCGTTGTATTCACTAACTACGAGCAGTACTTC.

This clone has at least ten counts. The chain links TRBV28 to TRBJ2-7, with D possibly being TRBD1 or TRBD2 (5 bases each). V was pared by 0 bases and J by 3 bases, with 9 bases between. Germline lookup yields CDR1 MDHEN and CDR2 SYDVKM. There are 14 residues in the CDR3. The CDR3 spells CASSLWGENYEQYF. In DNA form, the CDR3 reads TGTGCCAGCAGTTTATGGGGGGAGAACTACGAGCAGTACTTC.

The chain uses TRBV18 and TRBJ2-5; 9 nucleotides align to TRBD2. Trimming at V came to 1 base and at J to 1 base, leaving 4 bases not matched to a gene. This CDR3 comprises 16 residues. The V gene's germline CDR1 is KGHSH and CDR2 LQKENI. The CDR3 loop is CASSPLSGSFQETQYF. Here the CDR3 DNA reads TGTGCCAGCTCACCACTTAGCGGGAGTTTCCAAGAGACCCAGTACTTC.

The chain recombines TRBV6-1 with TRBJ2-6; perhaps TRBD2 as D (5 bases). The CDR3 covers 14 residues. V was pared by 2 bases and J by 4 bases, with 6 bases between. Germline V gene lookup returns CDR1 MNHNS and CDR2 SASEGT. CDR3 loop: CASSERRGANVLTF. The CDR3, as DNA: TGTGCCAGCAGTGAAAGGAGGGGGGCCAACGTCCTGACTTTC.

This sequence joins TRBV4-3 and TRBJ2-2; D gene ambiguous. Deletions cut 2 bases from V and 6 bases from J, with 16 bases between. Per the germline V gene, CDR1 is LGHNA and CDR2 is YSLEER. The CDR3 spans 16 residues. CDR3 nucleotides: TGCGCCAGCAGCCAAAACCGGTACCCTATACCCGGGGAGCTGTTTTTT. Translating it yields CASSQNRYPIPGELFF.

V and J are TRBV18 and TRBJ2-1; 12 positions match TRBD2. The ends lost 0 bases at V and 10 bases at J; junction bases unmatched: 10. Germline CDR1 and CDR2: KGHSH and LQKENI. The CDR3 is 17 amino acids. CDR3 sequence: CASSPPGLAGGSWEQFF. The CDR3 nucleotides are TGTGCCAGCTCACCACCGGGACTAGCGGGCGGGTCCTGGGAGCAGTTCTTC.

The chain employs TRBV14 and TRBJ2-2; 8 bases map to TRBD1. This CDR3 comprises 14 residues. V was clipped by 4 bases and J by 9 bases; unmatched bases: 7. The germline V gene encodes CDR1 SGHDN and CDR2 FVKESK. CDR3 amino acids: CASSLKPGGWELFF. The CDR3 coding sequence is TGTGCCAGCAGCCTCAAGCCAGGGGGCTGGGAGCTGTTTTTT.

The chain uses TRBV14 and TRBJ2-7, with unresolved D. The CDR3 sequence is 14 residues long. The V gene's germline CDR1 is SGHDN and CDR2 FVKESK. Trimming removed 0 bases at V and 2 bases at J, with 8 bases between. The CDR3 DNA follows: TGTGCCAGCAGCCAAGAACCCGGAACCTACGAGCAGTACTTC. Translation: CASSQEPGTYEQYF.

The V call is TRBV28, the J call TRBJ1-4, with D possibly being TRBD1 (5 bases). The CDR3 extends over 14 amino acids. The V and J ends lost 6 bases and 6 bases respectively, with 14 bases between them. CDR1 is MDHEN and CDR2 is SYDVKM in the germline V gene. The CDR3 is CASRTQGFDEKLFF. The CDR3 DNA reads as TGTGCCAGCAGAACTCAGGGATTTGATGAAAAACTGTTTTTT.

Remarks on this clone: The same CDR3 arises from other DNA sequences in this sample as well. The chain joins TRBV4-1 to TRBJ1-2; no firm D call. Germline lookup yields CDR1 MGHRA and CDR2 YSYEKL. V dropped 0 bases and J dropped 2 bases, with 1 base sitting between them. The CDR3 is 12 residues long. The CDR3 spells CASSQENYGYTF. The CDR3 DNA follows: TGCGCCAGCAGCCAAGAAAACTATGGCTACACCTTC.

This sequence joins TRBV6-4 and TRBJ2-2; D not certain. Trimming shortened V by 5 bases and J by 2 bases, and 9 bases separated the two germline ends. The CDR3 is 14 amino acids. CDR1 is MRHNA and CDR2 is SNTAGT in the germline V gene. CDR3 DNA sequence: TGTGCCAGCAGTTGGGCCCCTAACACCGGGGAGCTGTTTTTT. Translating gives CASSWAPNTGELFF.

This clone was recorded only once. J is TRBJ2-7 and V is TRBV2, with 9 bases identical to TRBD2. The CDR3 runs 14 residues. V dropped 7 bases and J dropped 3; count of bases not matched to a gene: 7. Per the germline V gene, CDR1 is SNHLY and CDR2 is FYNNEI. The CDR3 reads CASKGLAGHYEQYF. CDR3 DNA sequence: TGTGCCAGCAAGGGACTAGCCGGGCACTACGAGCAGTACTTC.

CDR3 loop: CSTRRPGGLETQYF. Written as DNA, the CDR3 is TGCAGCACCCGCCGGCCGGGCGGCCTGGAGACCCAGTACTTC. J is TRBJ2-5 and V is TRBV29-1; no reliable D call. V was cut by 8 bases and J by 5 bases, with 21 bases left in between. Germline-derived CDR1 and CDR2 are SQVTM and ANQGSEA. CDR3 length equals 14 residues.

This clone was seen a handful of times. The gene calls are TRBV6-5 and TRBJ1-1, with a tentative D call TRBD1 (6 bases). The CDR3 covers 15 residues. Deletions cut 0 bases from V and 4 bases from J, with 12 bases between. Germline V gene lookup returns CDR1 MNHEY and CDR2 SVGAGI. The CDR3 region is CASSYSNHRATEAFF. CDR3 in DNA: TGTGCCAGCAGTTACTCGAATCACAGGGCCACTGAAGCTTTCTTT.

This clone appeared a few times. This chain connects TRBV28 to TRBJ1-1; 7 nucleotides align to TRBD1. The CDR3 covers 14 residues. Germline V gives CDR1 MDHEN, CDR2 SYDVKM. J gave up 6 bases and V 4 bases, and 8 bases lay outside the gene matches. This CDR3 reads CASSSTTGDAEAFF. The CDR3 nucleotides are TGTGCCAGCAGTTCTACTACAGGGGACGCTGAAGCTTTCTTT.

This clone was seen only a few times. The chain links TRBV27 to TRBJ2-5; D ambiguous. The CDR3 consists of 12 residues. CDR1 is MNHEY and CDR2 is SMNVEV in the germline V gene (reference sequence). V lost 8 bases to trimming and J lost 4 bases, with 11 bases between them. CDR3 protein: CASDLDGETQYF. The CDR3, as DNA: TGTGCCAGCGACCTTGACGGAGAGACCCAGTACTTC.

This clone occurred a few times. Since a much larger clone is just one base distant, this may be a read error. The chain uses TRBV5-1 and TRBJ2-4, with D possibly matching TRBD2 (5 bases). The germline V and J ends were trimmed by 4 bases and 8 bases, with 19 bases remaining between them. The CDR3 sequence is 15 residues long. Germline CDR1 and CDR2: SGHRS and YFSETQ. The CDR3 DNA follows: TGCGCCAGCAGCCTAGAGGGCCAACCCGGAGACATTCAGTACTTC. Protein sequence: CASSLEGQPGDIQYF.

This rearrangement joins TRBV11-3 to TRBJ2-3; no definite D call. The CDR3 sequence is 12 residues long. V was cut by 5 bases and J by 4 bases, with 7 bases left in between. Germline loops: CDR1 SGHNT, CDR2 YENEEA. In nucleotides, the CDR3 is TGTGCCAGCAGCAGCGTTGCAGATACGCAGTATTTT. This translates into CASSSVADTQYF.

The gene calls are TRBV7-2 and TRBJ2-3; 12 bases align to TRBD2. CDR3 length: 16 amino acids. Germline-derived CDR1 and CDR2 are SGHTA and FQGNSA. V lost 5 bases to trimming and J lost 6 bases; unmatched junction nucleotides: 9. The CDR3 DNA reads TGTGCCAGCAGCCCTCTACGACTAGCGGGAGCGGATACGCAGTATTTT. It codes for CASSPLRLAGADTQYF.

The V call is TRBV14, the J call TRBJ2-5; D remains unclear. The CDR3 is made up of 12 amino acids. With 3 bases removed from V and 0 bases from J, the gap between germline ends came to 2 bases. The V gene's germline CDR1 is SGHDN and CDR2 FVKESK. The CDR3 here is CASSQYQETQYF. The CDR3 bases are TGTGCCAGCAGCCAGTACCAAGAGACCCAGTACTTC.

This chain joins TRBV7-9 and TRBJ2-1; perhaps D is TRBD1 or TRBD2 (5 bases each). Trimming stripped 1 base from V and 7 bases from J, with 14 bases between. Germline CDR1 SEHNR, CDR2 FQNEAQ (reference sequence). This CDR3 is built from 15 residues. CDR3 nucleotides: TGTGCCAGCAGCTTAGGGCGGGCCAGGGTGAATGAGCAGTTCTTC. Amino acid sequence: CASSLGRARVNEQFF.

The V gene is TRBV5-6, the J gene TRBJ1-2; TRBD1 might be the D (6 bases). CDR1 and CDR2 from the germline V gene are SGHDT and YYEEEE. There are 19 residues in the CDR3. V lost 0 bases and J lost 7, with 28 bases in between. CDR3 sequence (DNA): TGTGCCAGCAGCTTGGCCGCCCCCCGCCTAGGGGGGAAGTTAGGTGGCTACACCTTC. It yields the protein CASSLAAPRLGGKLGGYTF.

Note on this clone: Other DNA sequences of this sample code for an identical CDR3. The chain joins TRBV7-9 to TRBJ2-7, with 8 bases identical to TRBD1. Per germline, CDR1 SEHNR and CDR2 FQNEAQ (reference sequence). This CDR3 is built from 14 residues. Unmatched junction bases numbered 3, after V lost 1 base and J lost 4 bases. The CDR3 here is CASSLGGQGYEQYF. The CDR3 DNA reads TGTGCCAGCAGCTTAGGAGGACAGGGATACGAGCAGTACTTC.

The CDR3 protein is CASSTRRDGTDTQYF. In nucleotides, the CDR3 is TGTGCCAGCAGCACCCGCCGGGACGGAACAGATACGCAGTATTTT. The gene calls are TRBV7-2 and TRBJ2-3; D could derive from TRBD1 or TRBD2 (5 bases each). V shed 5 bases and J shed 3 bases, with 15 bases lying between them. Germline CDR1 reads SGHTA; CDR2 reads FQGNSA. This CDR3 is built from 15 residues.